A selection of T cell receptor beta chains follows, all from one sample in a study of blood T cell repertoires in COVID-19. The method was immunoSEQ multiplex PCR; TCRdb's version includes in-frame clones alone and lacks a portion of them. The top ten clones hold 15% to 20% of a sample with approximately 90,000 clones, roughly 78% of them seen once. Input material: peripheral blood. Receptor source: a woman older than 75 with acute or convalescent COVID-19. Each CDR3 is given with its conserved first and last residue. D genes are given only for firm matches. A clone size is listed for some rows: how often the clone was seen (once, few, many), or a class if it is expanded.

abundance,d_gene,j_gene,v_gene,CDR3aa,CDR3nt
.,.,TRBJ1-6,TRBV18,CASSPSREGSPLHF,TGTGCCAGCTCACCAAGCAGGGAGGGTTCACCCCTCCACTTT
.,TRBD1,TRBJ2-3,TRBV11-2,CASSTPDRGTDTQYF,TGTGCCAGCAGCACGCCGGACAGGGGGACAGATACGCAGTATTTT
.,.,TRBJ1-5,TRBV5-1,CASSTQASNQPQHF,TGCGCCAGCAGCACACAGGCTAGCAATCAGCCCCAGCATTTT
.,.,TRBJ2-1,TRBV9,CASSVVRGGGSSYNEQFF,TGTGCCAGCAGCGTAGTGAGGGGGGGAGGTAGCTCCTACAATGAGCAGTTCTTC
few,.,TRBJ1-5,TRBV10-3,CAISWTADSNQPQHF,TGTGCCATCAGCTGGACAGCCGATAGCAATCAGCCCCAGCATTTT
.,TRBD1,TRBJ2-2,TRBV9,CASSDDRVRTGELFF,TGTGCCAGCAGCGATGACAGGGTTAGAACCGGGGAGCTGTTTTTT
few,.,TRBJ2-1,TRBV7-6,CASSPGQTLNSYNEQFF,TGTGCCAGCAGCCCAGGACAGACACTTAACTCCTACAATGAGCAGTTCTTC
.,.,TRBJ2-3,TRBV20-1,CSASTTGQSTDTQYF,TGCAGTGCTAGTACCACAGGGCAAAGCACAGATACGCAGTATTTT
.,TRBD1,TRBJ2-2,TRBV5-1,CASSQWTGMPGELFF,TGCGCCAGCAGCCAATGGACAGGGATGCCCGGGGAGCTGTTTTTT
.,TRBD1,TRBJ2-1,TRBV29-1,CSVENRGGPLYNEQFF,TGCAGCGTTGAGAACAGGGGTGGTCCTTTATACAATGAGCAGTTCTTC
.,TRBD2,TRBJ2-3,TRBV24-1,CATSDPGGQGDTQYF,TGTGCCACCAGTGATCCGGGGGGGCAGGGAGATACGCAGTATTTT
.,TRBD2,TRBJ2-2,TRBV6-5,CASSHKREGTGELFF,TGTGCCAGCAGCCATAAGCGGGAGGGCACCGGGGAGCTGTTTTTT
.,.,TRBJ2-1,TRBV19,CASSRVYNEQFF,TGTGCCAGTAGCCGGGTGTACAATGAGCAGTTCTTC
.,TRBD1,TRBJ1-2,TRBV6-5,CASSYSPGQGVSGYTF,TGTGCCAGCAGTTACTCCCCCGGACAGGGGGTATCTGGCTACACCTTC
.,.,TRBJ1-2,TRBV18,CASSELSRTSYGYTF,TGTGCCAGCTCAGAGTTATCCCGAACTTCATATGGCTACACCTTC
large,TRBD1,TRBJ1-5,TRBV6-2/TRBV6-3,CASSYSGGAKQPQHF,TGTGCCAGCAGTTACTCAGGGGGCGCAAAACAGCCCCAGCATTTT
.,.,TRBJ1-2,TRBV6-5,CASSYSEESGYTF,TGTGCCAGCAGTTACTCGGAGGAGTCCGGCTACACCTTC
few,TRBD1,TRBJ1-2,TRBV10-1,CASSPGQNYGYTF,TGCGCCAGCAGCCCGGGACAGAATTATGGCTACACCTTC
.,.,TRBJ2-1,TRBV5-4,CASSFGAGYSYNEQFF,TGTGCCAGCAGCTTCGGGGCGGGATACTCCTACAATGAGCAGTTCTTC
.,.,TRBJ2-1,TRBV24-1,CATSESGTYNEQFF,TGTGCCACCAGTGAGTCAGGGACCTACAATGAGCAGTTCTTC
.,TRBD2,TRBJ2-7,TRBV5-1,CASSRLAAGKPYEQYF,TGCGCCAGCAGTCGACTAGCGGCTGGGAAACCCTACGAGCAGTACTTC
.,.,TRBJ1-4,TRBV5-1,CASTRGANEKLFF,TGCGCCAGCACCCGGGGAGCAAATGAAAAACTGTTTTTT
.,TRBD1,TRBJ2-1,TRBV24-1,CATSDKTGGSYNEQFF,TGTGCCACCAGTGACAAAACAGGGGGCTCCTACAATGAGCAGTTCTTC
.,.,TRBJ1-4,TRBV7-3,CASSSGPRATNEKLFF,TGTGCCAGCAGCTCGGGTCCGCGAGCAACTAATGAAAAACTGTTTTTT
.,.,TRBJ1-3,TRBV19,CASSMPHRYQYSGNTIYF,TGTGCCAGTAGTATGCCCCACAGGTACCAGTACTCTGGAAACACCATATATTTT
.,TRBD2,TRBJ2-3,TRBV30,CAWSALAGGPDTQYF,TGTGCCTGGAGCGCACTAGCGGGGGGGCCAGATACGCAGTATTTT
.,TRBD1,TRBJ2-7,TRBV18,CASSRPTGTTYEQYF,TGTGCCAGCTCCCGACCGACAGGGACCACCTACGAGCAGTACTTC
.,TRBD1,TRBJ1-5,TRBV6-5,CASSLGQGSTQPQHF,TGTGCCAGCAGCCTGGGACAGGGGTCGACCCAGCCCCAGCATTTT
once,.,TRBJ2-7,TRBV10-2,CASSDFLSYEQYF,TGCGCCAGCAGTGATTTCCTATCCTACGAGCAGTACTTC
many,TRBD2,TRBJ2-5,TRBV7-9,CASSFNPNMAGGPRETQYF,TGTGCCAGCAGCTTCAACCCTAATATGGCGGGAGGGCCTAGGGAGACCCAGTACTTC
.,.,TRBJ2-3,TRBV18,CASSPPRGSTDTQYF,TGTGCCAGCTCACCCCCCCGGGGGAGCACAGATACGCAGTATTTT
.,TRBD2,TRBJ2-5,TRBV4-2,CASSQDLASGVETQYF,TGTGCCAGCAGCCAAGATTTGGCTAGCGGGGTGGAGACCCAGTACTTC
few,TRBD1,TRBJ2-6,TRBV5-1,CASRQGTYAGANVLTF,TGCGCCAGCAGACAGGGGACCTATGCTGGGGCCAACGTCCTGACTTTC
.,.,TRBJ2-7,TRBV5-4,CASSLGGGHYEQYF,TGTGCCAGCAGCTTGGGGGGGGGCCATTACGAGCAGTACTTC
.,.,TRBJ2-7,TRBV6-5,CASRDSSYEQYF,TGTGCCAGCAGGGACAGTTCCTACGAGCAGTACTTC
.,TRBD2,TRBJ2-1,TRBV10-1,CASSRSGGPKTYNEQFF,TGCGCCAGCAGTAGAAGCGGGGGGCCAAAAACTTACAATGAGCAGTTCTTC
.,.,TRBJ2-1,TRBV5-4,CASSPGGSASYNEQFF,TGTGCCAGCAGCCCTGGGGGGAGCGCGTCCTACAATGAGCAGTTCTTC
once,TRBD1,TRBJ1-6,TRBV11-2,CASRQGARNSPLHF,TGTGCCAGCAGGCAGGGGGCTCGTAATTCACCCCTCCACTTT
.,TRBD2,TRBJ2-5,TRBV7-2,CASSSGGRGGQTQYF,TGTGCCAGCAGCTCAGGAGGGCGGGGGGGCCAGACCCAGTACTTC
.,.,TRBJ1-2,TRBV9,CASSVEGRDGYTF,TGTGCCAGCAGCGTGGAGGGGAGAGATGGCTACACCTTC
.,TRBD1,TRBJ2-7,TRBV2,CASSKRQGSREEQYF,TGTGCCAGCAGTAAGCGACAGGGGTCTCGGGAGGAGCAGTACTTC
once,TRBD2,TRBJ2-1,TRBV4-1,CASSLSSGRSQLEQFF,TGCGCCAGCAGCCTCAGTAGCGGGCGTTCTCAATTGGAGCAGTTCTTC
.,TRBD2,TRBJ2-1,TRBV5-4,CASSLGLAGGPRNEQFF,TGTGCCAGCAGCCTTGGACTAGCGGGGGGGCCTCGGAATGAGCAGTTCTTC
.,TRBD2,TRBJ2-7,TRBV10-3,CAISVGGSRTYEQYF,TGTGCCATCAGTGTTGGCGGGAGCAGGACCTACGAGCAGTACTTC
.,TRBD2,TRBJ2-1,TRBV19,CASTPAVAGTYNEQFF,TGTGCCAGTACTCCCGCGGTAGCGGGAACCTACAATGAGCAGTTCTTC
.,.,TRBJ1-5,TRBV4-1,CASSQDIYVGQPQHF,TGCGCCAGCAGCCAAGATATCTATGTCGGGCAGCCCCAGCATTTT
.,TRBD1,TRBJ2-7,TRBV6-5,CASRRVQGTEQYF,TGTGCCAGCAGGAGGGTACAGGGGACCGAGCAGTACTTC
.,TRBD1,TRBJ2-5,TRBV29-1,CSVVGPRQGIQETQYF,TGCAGCGTTGTGGGACCCCGACAGGGGATACAAGAGACCCAGTACTTC
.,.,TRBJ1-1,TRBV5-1,CASSRGPFRDTKEAFF,TGCGCCAGCAGTCGCGGACCGTTCCGGGACACCAAAGAAGCTTTCTTT
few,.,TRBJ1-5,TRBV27,CASRAGVWGAQPQHF,TGTGCCAGCAGAGCCGGGGTATGGGGAGCTCAGCCCCAGCATTTT
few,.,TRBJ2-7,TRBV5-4,CASSLEAGRTYEQYF,TGTGCCAGCAGCTTGGAGGCAGGGAGGACCTACGAGCAGTACTTC
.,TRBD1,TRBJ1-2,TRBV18,CASSPSGTGDGYTF,TGTGCCAGCTCACCCTCCGGGACAGGGGATGGCTACACCTTC
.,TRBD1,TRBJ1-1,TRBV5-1,CASSSRDRVIGTEAFF,TGCGCCAGCAGCTCCCGGGACAGGGTAATAGGGACTGAAGCTTTCTTT
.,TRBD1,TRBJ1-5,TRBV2,CASRPTGNQPQHF,TGTGCCAGCAGACCGACAGGGAATCAGCCCCAGCATTTT
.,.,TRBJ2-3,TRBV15,CATSSRVTDTQYF,TGTGCCACCAGCAGCAGGGTAACAGATACGCAGTATTTT
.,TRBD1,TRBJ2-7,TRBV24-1,CATSDLGYRGPTYEQYF,TGTGCCACCAGTGATTTAGGGTACAGGGGGCCTACCTACGAGCAGTACTTC
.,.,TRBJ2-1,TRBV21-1,CASSKAVFWSGQGFRAFVNEQFF,TGTGCCAGCAGCAAAGCCGTGTTTTGGTCGGGACAGGGTTTTAGAGCGTTTGTGAATGAGCAGTTCTTC
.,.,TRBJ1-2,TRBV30,CAWSPPGGYTF,TGTGCCTGGAGTCCGCCGGGGGGCTACACCTTC
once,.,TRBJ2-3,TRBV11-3,CASSGGYGTDTQYF,TGTGCCAGCAGCGGAGGGTACGGCACAGATACGCAGTATTTT
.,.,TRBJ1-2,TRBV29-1,CSVVAISGGYTF,TGCAGCGTTGTTGCGATTTCAGGGGGCTACACCTTC